These 20 T cell receptor beta chains were all obtained from the same sample, sequenced in a study of Tregs in tolerant kidney transplant recipients. The method was immunoSEQ multiplex PCR; TCRdb's version includes in-frame clones alone and lacks a portion of them. This sample has approximately 65,000 clones; roughly 89% occur once, and the top ten carry around 4%. Specimen: CD4+ T cells from blood. The source is a human donor in good health.

The chain has TRBV30 and TRBJ1-4; tentatively, D is TRBD1 (6 bases). The CDR3 runs 15 residues. The ends were cut back, 0 bases at V and 7 bases at J, with 15 bases in the middle. Germline V gene lookup returns CDR1 GTSNPN and CDR2 SVGIG (reference sequence). CDR3 loop: CAWSVAPLGGEKLFF. The CDR3 DNA is TGTGCCTGGAGTGTAGCCCCCTTAGGGGGTGAAAAACTGTTTTTT.

The rearrangement uses TRBV4-2 and TRBJ1-5; D possibly corresponds to TRBD1 (5 bases). CDR3 length: 15 residues. Trimming took 1 base from V and 4 from J, leaving 11 bases between them. Germline V gene data show CDR1 as LGHNA and CDR2 as YNFKEQ. CDR3 in amino acids: CASSQGRGENQPQHF. CDR3 in DNA: TGTGCCAGCAGCCAAGGACGGGGGGAAAATCAGCCCCAGCATTTT.

The genes are TRBV29-1 and TRBJ2-5; possibly TRBD2 for D (7 bases). The CDR3 runs to 14 residues. CDR1 and CDR2 from the germline V gene are SQVTM and ANQGSEA. V dropped 6 bases and J dropped 7 bases, with 21 bases sitting between them. The CDR3 sequence: CSVEGGAGISTQYF. CDR3 in DNA: TGCAGCGTCGAGGGGGGGGCCGGGATATCGACCCAGTACTTC. Together with reference TRBV29-1 and TRBJ2-5, the CDR3 gives the full variable domain: SAVISQKPSRDICQRGTSLTIQCQVDSQVTMMFWYRQQPGQSLTLIATANQGSEATYESGFVIDKFPISRPNLTFSTLTVSNMSPEDSSIYLCSVEGGAGISTQYFGPGTRLLVL.

This chain links TRBV7-9 with TRBJ2-1; TRBD2 aligns across 11 bases. The CDR3 totals 15 residues. The trim removed 1 base at V and 8 bases at J, leaving 4 bases unmatched. CDR1 is SEHNR and CDR2 is FQNEAQ in the germline V gene (reference sequence). The CDR3 here is CASSLGLAGWDEQFF. CDR3 nucleotide sequence: TGTGCCAGCAGCTTAGGACTAGCGGGATGGGATGAGCAGTTCTTC.

The chain carries TRBV4-2 and TRBJ1-2; 8 bases fit TRBD1. Per germline, CDR1 LGHNA and CDR2 YNFKEQ. Trimming removed 0 bases from V and 7 bases from J; junction bases left unmatched: 1. The CDR3 has 13 amino acids. CDR3 loop: CASSQEDRGGYTF. CDR3 DNA: TGTGCCAGCAGCCAAGAAGACAGGGGTGGCTACACCTTC.

This chain joins TRBV11-3 and TRBJ2-7; 8 bases fit TRBD1. Germline V gives CDR1 SGHNT, CDR2 YENEEA. With V trimmed by 5 bases and J by 4 bases, 13 bases remained unmatched. This CDR3 spans 16 amino acids. For the CDR3, the DNA is TGTGCCAGCAGCCAACTACACAAGGACAGGGTGTACGAGCAGTACTTC. Its protein is CASSQLHKDRVYEQYF.

The chain combines TRBV4-2 with TRBJ2-2; D possibly corresponds to TRBD1 (5 bases). This CDR3 has 14 amino acids. Germline assignment: CDR1 LGHNA and CDR2 YNFKEQ. The germline V and J ends were trimmed by 7 bases and 8 bases, with 17 bases remaining between them. The CDR3 DNA sequence: TGTGCCAGCAAAGGGGAAGCGACGAGAGGGGAGCTGTTTTTT. This translates into CASKGEATRGELFF.

The table lists this clone with many counts. The chain links TRBV4-2 to TRBJ2-2; no definite D call. V was trimmed by 4 bases and J by 6 bases, leaving 3 bases between them. CDR1 LGHNA and CDR2 YNFKEQ come from the germline V gene. This CDR3 is built from 11 residues. The CDR3 here is CASSRAGELFF. The CDR3 nucleotides read TGTGCCAGCAGCCGGGCCGGGGAGCTGTTTTTT.

This clone was picked up a small number of times. CDR3 sequence: CSADLAGIYNEQFF. CDR3 nucleotide sequence: TGCAGCGCCGATCTAGCGGGGATCTACAATGAGCAGTTCTTC. The chain links TRBV29-1 to TRBJ2-1; the match to TRBD2 covers 9 bases. V was pared by 7 bases and J by 3 bases, with 7 bases of the junction left unmatched. The CDR3 is 14 residues long. Germline CDR1 is SQVTM and CDR2 is ANQGSEA.

CDR3 DNA sequence: TGCGCCAGCAGTCAAAGGGGATGGCAGGACCTCAACGTTAACAATGAGCAGTTCTTC. This gives the protein CASSQRGWQDLNVNNEQFF. The chain couples TRBV23-1 to TRBJ2-1; maybe TRBD1 (5 bases). TRBV23-1 is classed as an ORF, of uncertain function. V lost 2 bases and J 5 bases, leaving 25 bases between the germline ends. The CDR3 is 19 residues long.

This clone was seen only a few times. The V call is TRBV9, the J call TRBJ1-1; D is possibly TRBD1 (5 bases). CDR1 and CDR2 from the germline V gene are SGDLS and YYNGEE. The length of the CDR3 is 15 residues. Trimming took 0 bases from V and 0 from J, leaving 9 bases between them. The CDR3 region is CASSVDLGLNTEAFF. The CDR3 DNA reads as TGTGCCAGCAGCGTAGATCTGGGGCTGAACACTGAAGCTTTCTTT.

The CDR3 protein is CASSVGQGNYEQYF. The CDR3 DNA reads as TGTGCCAGCAGCGTCGGACAGGGAAACTACGAGCAGTACTTC. The chain recombines TRBV9 with TRBJ2-7; 8 bases are shared with TRBD1. Trimming at V came to 2 bases and at J to 3 bases, leaving 4 bases not matched to a gene. The CDR3 totals 14 residues. Germline values: CDR1 SGDLS, CDR2 YYNGEE.

The chain is built from TRBV7-9 and TRBJ2-7, with a possible D match to TRBD2 (5 bases). The germline CDR1 and CDR2 sequences are SEHNR and FQNEAQ (reference sequence). With 5 bases removed from V and 6 bases from J, the gap between germline ends came to 26 bases. The CDR3 length is 17 residues. The CDR3 protein is CASSLRRGPGSPLEQYF. The CDR3 DNA reads as TGTGCCAGCAGCCTAAGGAGAGGGCCAGGCAGTCCCCTCGAGCAGTACTTC.

This chain connects TRBV7-2 to TRBJ2-2, with 9 bases matching TRBD2. The CDR3 loop spans 15 amino acids. CDR1 and CDR2 (germline): SGHTA, FQGNSA. V dropped 5 bases and J dropped 6; count of bases not matched to a gene: 7. In DNA, the CDR3 is TGTGCCAGCAGCACGACCGGGACTAGCCCCGGGGAGCTGTTTTTT. Its translation is CASSTTGTSPGELFF.

The rearrangement joins TRBV10-3 to TRBJ1-2, with D possibly matching TRBD1 (6 bases). V was cut by 10 bases and J by 2 bases, with 14 bases left in between. CDR3 length equals 13 residues. Germline loops: CDR1 ENHRY, CDR2 SYGVKD. The DNA for the CDR3 is TGTGCCACCTCAGCAACAGGGAACTATGGCTACACCTTC. It translates to CATSATGNYGYTF.

The chain has TRBV13 and TRBJ1-6; TRBD1 aligns across 7 bases. The CDR3 has 14 residues. From germline, CDR1 is PRHDT and CDR2 FYEKMQ (reference sequence). Trimming at V came to 5 bases and at J to 7 bases, leaving 5 bases not matched to a gene. CDR3 coding DNA: TGTGCCAGCAGCACCAGGGGGAGCAATTCACCCCTCCACTTT. Its protein product is CASSTRGSNSPLHF.

The chain recombines TRBV2 with TRBJ2-5; 11 bases align to TRBD2. The CDR3 totals 14 residues. Germline CDR1 and CDR2: SNHLY and FYNNEI. V dropped 7 bases and J dropped 5; count of bases not matched to a gene: 6. CDR3 DNA: TGTGCCAGCAAACCGGGACTAGCGGCGGAGACCCAGTACTTC. It codes for CASKPGLAAETQYF. Together with reference TRBV2 and TRBJ2-5, the CDR3 gives the full variable domain: EPEVTQTPSHQVTQMGQEVILRCVPISNHLYFYWYRQILGQKVEFLVSFYNNEISEKSEIFDDQFSVERPDGSNFTLKIRSTKLEDSAMYFCASKPGLAAETQYFGPGTRLLVL.

J is TRBJ2-7 and V is TRBV15, with 11 nucleotides matching TRBD2. Germline V gives CDR1 LNHNV, CDR2 YYDKDF (reference sequence). The CDR3 length is 15 residues. V gave up 5 bases and J gave up 9 bases; unmatched junction bases: 12. This CDR3 reads CATSGLAGGDLGQYF. The CDR3 DNA is TGTGCCACCAGCGGATTAGCGGGGGGGGACCTGGGGCAGTACTTC.

The chain employs TRBV5-1 and TRBJ1-1; D is uncertain. V was clipped by 4 bases and J by 0 bases, with 7 bases between them. The V gene's germline CDR1 is SGHRS and CDR2 YFSETQ. This CDR3 spans 13 amino acids. The DNA for the CDR3 is TGCGCCAGCAGCCTTACTCTGAACACTGAAGCTTTCTTT. Residues: CASSLTLNTEAFF.

The V call is TRBV9, the J call TRBJ2-3, with D perhaps matching TRBD1 or TRBD2 (5 bases each). The CDR3 contains 12 residues. V dropped 3 bases and J dropped 8 bases, with 10 bases sitting between them. Germline V gene sequence: CDR1 SGDLS, CDR2 YYNGEE. DNA for the CDR3: TGTGCCAGCAGCGCAACAGGAGGTACGCAGTATTTT. It specifies CASSATGGTQYF. The whole variable domain, filled in from reference TRBV9 and TRBJ2-3, reads DSGVTQTPKHLITATGQRVTLRCSPRSGDLSVYWYQQSLDQGLQFLIQYYNGEERAKGNILERFSAQQFPDLHSELNLSSLELGDSALYFCASSATGGTQYFGPGTRLTVL.